Each of the 7 T cell receptor beta chains below was sequenced from the same sample in a study of human T cells and chemical hapten exposure. As for time point: pre-sensitization, week 0. The treatment here: therapeutic diphenylcyclopropenone sensitization with weekly scalp DPC. TCRdb ran MiXCR on the RACE reads and lists one entry per CDR3 protein. The sample consists of about 90,000 distinct CDR3 sequences, approximately 9% of them appearing once. The material sequenced was whole blood, taken in connection with sensitization to the hapten diphenylcyclopropenone (DPC). These TCRs come from a man aged 40-49 years with alopecia areata. Some clones in this sample may be carry-over from other donors' samples.

V gene TRBV9 combines with J gene TRBJ1-4; D uncertain. V lost 0 bases and J lost 6, with 12 bases in between. The CDR3 sequence is 15 residues long. Per germline, CDR1 SGDLS and CDR2 YYNGEE. The CDR3 coding sequence is TGTGCCAGCAGCGTAGTAGGAGACGCCGATGAAAAACTGTTTTTT. Amino acid sequence: CASSVVGDADEKLFF.

This clonotype occurred many times. The rearrangement joins TRBV5-1 to TRBJ1-1; 10 bases agree with TRBD1. Unmatched junction bases numbered 11, after V lost 4 bases and J lost 2 bases. Looked up from germline, CDR1 is SGHRS and CDR2 is YFSETQ. There are 17 residues in the CDR3. CDR3 residues: CASSPWTGGISNTEAFF. The CDR3 nucleotides read TGCGCCAGCAGCCCCTGGACAGGGGGTATTTCAAACACTGAAGCTTTCTTT.

The CDR3 here is CASSLSGRGDIQYF. The DNA for the CDR3 is TGTGCCAGCAGCCTGAGCGGGAGAGGGGACATTCAGTACTTC. The chain uses TRBV7-9 and TRBJ2-4; 8 nucleotides agree with TRBD2. This CDR3 is built from 14 residues. Germline values: CDR1 SEHNR, CDR2 FQNEAQ (reference sequence). After removal of 5 bases from V and 8 bases from J, the junction contained 8 bases not matched to a gene.

This clonotype has a count of ten or more. J is TRBJ1-5 and V is TRBV7-8; D is uncertain. CDR3 length equals 15 residues. CDR1 and CDR2 (germline): SGHVS, FQNEAQ. V lost 3 bases and J lost 1, with 10 bases in between. CDR3 residues: CASSFWERSNQPQHF. DNA of the CDR3: TGTGCCAGCAGCTTTTGGGAGAGGAGCAATCAGCCCCAGCATTTT.

This clonotype was detected only a few times. The gene calls are TRBV5-1 and TRBJ2-4, with 10 bases fitting TRBD1. Germline V gene lookup returns CDR1 SGHRS and CDR2 YFSETQ. The junction had 2 bases not matched to a gene; V was cut back by 0 bases and J by 8 bases. This CDR3 comprises 14 residues. CDR3 DNA: TGCGCCAGCAGCTTGGCCGGACAGGGGGACATTCAGTACTTC. Translation gives CASSLAGQGDIQYF.

As to this clonotype: One end of the junction does not line up with germline, which may come from a read error. The J gene is TRBJ2-2, the V gene TRBV19; D could derive from TRBD1 or TRBD2 (5 bases each). The CDR3 runs to 16 residues. Germline V gives CDR1 LNHDA, CDR2 SQIVND (reference sequence). CDR3 sequence reads: CASSRSGTDGTGEMFF. DNA of the CDR3: TGTGCCAGTAGTAGGTCCGGGACGGACGGTACCGGGGAGATGTTTTTT.

V usage is TRBV25-1 and J usage is TRBJ2-7, with D perhaps assigned TRBD1 or TRBD2 (5 bases each). Germline-derived CDR1 and CDR2 are MGHDK and SYGVNS. The CDR3 spans 14 residues. V was pared by 4 bases and J by 0 bases, with 10 bases between. This CDR3 reads CASSAKGTSYEQYF. As DNA, the CDR3 is TGTGCCAGCAGTGCTAAGGGGACCTCCTACGAGCAGTACTTC.